A single sample is the source of the 9 T cell receptor beta chains below, sequenced in a study of cytomegalovirus exposure and HLA in healthy donors. The study ran its PCR with 60 Vbeta and 13 Jbeta primers. Clones were sequenced by immunoSEQ multiplex PCR, and TCRdb holds only the in-frame ones, with some missing. The data contain 200,000 to 250,000 clones, around 79% of them singletons. Sequencing was done on a sample of PBMCs. All receptors derive from a man aged 18-30 years in good health and CMV-seronegative.

In its sample, this clone was seen a few times. Written as DNA, the CDR3 is TGTGCCAGCAGCCATCAGCGAAACACAGATACGCAGTATTTT. This gives the protein CASSHQRNTDTQYF. The genes are TRBV7-9 and TRBJ2-3; D not resolved. CDR1 is SEHNR and CDR2 is FQNEAQ in the germline V gene (reference sequence). CDR3 size: 14 residues. V shed 5 bases and J shed 2 bases, with 11 bases lying between them. Full variable domain (rest looked up from reference TRBV7-9 and TRBJ2-3): DTGVSQNPRHKITKRGQNVTFRCDPISEHNRLYWYRQTLGQGPEFLTYFQNEAQLEKSRLLSDRFSAERPKGSFSTLEIQRTEQGDSAMYLCASSHQRNTDTQYFGPGTRLTVL.

This chain uses TRBV28 with TRBJ1-4, with D possibly TRBD1 on 6 matching bases. V lost 6 bases to trimming and J lost 3 bases, with 14 bases between them. The CDR3 sequence is 15 residues long. In germline, CDR1 is MDHEN, CDR2 SYDVKM. The chain's CDR3 is CASRKGTSANEKLFF. The CDR3 DNA reads TGTGCCAGCAGAAAAGGGACATCCGCTAATGAAAAACTGTTTTTT.

Notes on this clone: Germline and junction disagree at one end, which may indicate a read error. The chain uses TRBV7-9 and TRBJ1-6; D is ambiguous. The length of the CDR3 is 14 residues. CDR1 and CDR2 (germline): SEHNR, FQNEAQ (reference sequence). The CDR3 here is CSSSFGVPNSPLHF. The DNA for the CDR3 is TGTTCCAGCAGCTTTGGAGTACCGAATTCACCCCTCCACTTT.

V is TRBV7-2 and J is TRBJ2-1, with D tentatively TRBD2 (7 bases). Trimming shortened V by 2 bases and J by 11 bases, and 19 bases separated the two germline ends. The CDR3 has 15 residues. The germline V gene encodes CDR1 SGHTA and CDR2 FQGNSA. CDR3: CASSLRGGGRGKQFF. The CDR3 region has the DNA TGTGCCAGCAGCTTAAGAGGGGGGGGCCGTGGTAAGCAGTTCTTC.

This clone was seen only a few times. The chain carries TRBV7-8 and TRBJ2-5; a weak D match, TRBD2 (6 bases). V was trimmed by 5 bases and J by 4 bases, leaving 20 bases between them. The CDR3 has 16 amino acids. In germline, CDR1 is SGHVS, CDR2 FQNEAQ. CDR3 DNA: TGTGCCAGCAGCCTGGCAGGAAGGGGACTCGGAGAGACCCAGTACTTC. This translates into CASSLAGRGLGETQYF.

The J gene is TRBJ2-7, the V gene TRBV5-1; 9 bases map to TRBD1. Germline CDR1 SGHRS, CDR2 YFSETQ. V lost 5 bases to trimming and J lost 5 bases; unmatched junction nucleotides: 5. This CDR3 is built from 13 residues. The CDR3 reads CASRGTGFHEQYF. The CDR3 DNA reads TGCGCCAGCAGGGGGACAGGGTTCCACGAGCAGTACTTC. Based on the CDR3 plus reference TRBV5-1 and TRBJ2-7, the full variable domain is KAGVTQTPRYLIKTRGQQVTLSCSPISGHRSVSWYQQTPGQGLQFLFEYFSETQRNKGNFPGRFSGRQFSNSRSEMNVSTLELGDSALYLCASRGTGFHEQYFGPGTRLTVT.

This clone was found a few times. Additional DNA sequences in this sample encode the identical CDR3. The chain combines TRBV4-2 with TRBJ2-3, with D perhaps matching TRBD2 (6 bases). V lost 0 bases and J 2 bases, leaving 9 bases between the germline ends. The CDR3 totals 15 residues. The V gene's germline CDR1 is LGHNA and CDR2 YNFKEQ. The CDR3 coding sequence is TGTGCCAGCAGCCAAGAGGGACTTCTCACAGATACGCAGTATTTT. It codes for CASSQEGLLTDTQYF.

This clone was observed once. The chain couples TRBV9 to TRBJ2-1; no clear D gene. V was trimmed by 2 bases and J by 0 bases, leaving 12 bases between them. Looked up from germline, CDR1 is SGDLS and CDR2 is YYNGEE. This CDR3 region has 16 residues. In nucleotides, the CDR3 is TGTGCCAGCAGCGTGTCCTACGGCGGCTCCTACAATGAGCAGTTCTTC. Residues: CASSVSYGGSYNEQFF.

V gene TRBV13 combines with J gene TRBJ1-2; possible D gene TRBD1, 5 bases. The CDR3 totals 15 residues. Deletions cut 1 base from V and 2 bases from J, with 11 bases between. Germline V gene lookup returns CDR1 PRHDT and CDR2 FYEKMQ (reference sequence). Here the CDR3 DNA reads TGTGCCAGCAGCTTAGCACGGCAGGGAAACTATGGCTACACCTTC. Amino acid sequence: CASSLARQGNYGYTF.